A single sample is the source of the 13 T cell receptor beta chains below, sequenced in a study of T cells after yellow fever vaccination. In TCRdb, the 5' RACE reads were re-called with MiXCR into one record per CDR3 protein. The repertoire has roughly 65,000 distinct CDR3 sequences, 5.5% to 7.5% of them found once; the top ten carry around 2.1%. The sample was CD4+ T cells sorted from PBMCs, taken approximately 15 days after the first yellow fever vaccination. These receptors were obtained from a young man who received the YFV17D yellow fever vaccine.

V usage is TRBV4-1 and J usage is TRBJ2-5; no reliable D call. The CDR3 is made up of 13 amino acids. The germline CDR1 and CDR2 sequences are MGHRA and YSYEKL. Trimming pared 1 base from V and 5 bases from J, leaving 8 bases between. This CDR3 reads CASSQGHRETQYF. The CDR3 DNA reads as TGCGCCAGCAGCCAAGGACACCGCGAGACCCAGTACTTC.

This clonotype occurred many times. In DNA, the CDR3 is TGCGCCAGCAGCGCCGGGGGGCGGTCATCAGAGACCCAGTACTTC. Encoded protein: CASSAGGRSSETQYF. V and J are TRBV5-1 and TRBJ2-5; perhaps TRBD2 as D (7 bases). The CDR3 runs 15 residues. Looked up from germline, CDR1 is SGHRS and CDR2 is YFSETQ. Trimming took 4 bases from V and 4 from J, leaving 17 bases between them.

This clonotype was counted at least ten times. The rearrangement links TRBV5-1 to TRBJ2-7; D uncertain. CDR3 length: 15 amino acids. The V gene lost 0 bases and the J gene lost 7 bases, with 17 bases spanning the gap. The V gene's germline CDR1 is SGHRS and CDR2 YFSETQ. The CDR3 DNA reads as TGCGCCAGCAGCTTGGACGGAGACCCACTACGGGAGCAGTACGTC. Amino acids: CASSLDGDPLREQYV.

At least ten counts were recorded for this clonotype. The chain combines TRBV20-1 with TRBJ2-5; D is perhaps TRBD1 (5 bases). Trimming stripped 0 bases from V and 5 bases from J, with 19 bases between. This CDR3 has 16 residues. Germline CDR1 and CDR2: DFQATT and SNEGSKA (reference sequence). DNA for the CDR3: TGCAGTGCTAGAGATCCCTTCAGGGATCCTGTTGAGACCCAGTACTTC. Translating it yields CSARDPFRDPVETQYF.

This clonotype was seen many times. This rearrangement joins TRBV19 to TRBJ1-5, with a possible D match to TRBD1 (6 bases). Per germline, CDR1 LNHDA and CDR2 SQIVND (reference sequence). The CDR3 consists of 13 residues. V lost 7 bases to trimming and J lost 7 bases, with 14 bases between them. CDR3 protein: CASTLTGNQPQHF. The CDR3 region has the DNA TGTGCCAGTACCCTCACAGGGAACCAGCCCCAGCATTTT.

This clonotype was seen repeatedly, ten times or more. This chain joins TRBV3-1 and TRBJ2-3, with 9 bases identical to TRBD2. The CDR3 runs 18 residues. Germline trimming cut 1 base from V and 0 bases from J; bases unmatched to any gene: 8. The germline V gene encodes CDR1 LGHDT and CDR2 YNNKEL (reference sequence). The CDR3 DNA reads as TGTGCCAGCAGCCAAGGGGAGACTAGCGGATTGAGCACAGATACGCAGTATTTT. It is translated as CASSQGETSGLSTDTQYF.

This clonotype was seen many times. The V and J genes are TRBV5-1 and TRBJ1-1; no reliable D call. Germline V gene sequence: CDR1 SGHRS, CDR2 YFSETQ. The ends were cut back, 5 bases at V and 0 bases at J, with 11 bases in the middle. The CDR3 has 14 residues. CDR3 sequence (DNA): TGCGCCAGCAGAGGCAGCTCGATGAACACTGAAGCTTTCTTT. Residues: CASRGSSMNTEAFF. Based on the CDR3 plus reference TRBV5-1 and TRBJ1-1, the full variable domain is KAGVTQTPRYLIKTRGQQVTLSCSPISGHRSVSWYQQTPGQGLQFLFEYFSETQRNKGNFPGRFSGRQFSNSRSEMNVSTLELGDSALYLCASRGSSMNTEAFFGQGTRLTVV.

This clonotype was detected ten times or more. The chain employs TRBV10-2 and TRBJ2-1, with 7 bases aligning to TRBD1. J gave up 4 bases and V 6 bases, and 6 bases lay outside the gene matches. CDR1 WSHSY and CDR2 SAAADI come from the germline V gene. The CDR3 has 14 residues. CDR3 bases: TGCGCCAGCAGGGCCAGGACAGGTTACAATGAGCAGTTCTTC. Residues: CASRARTGYNEQFF.

This clonotype was seen repeatedly, ten times or more. This chain connects TRBV3-1 to TRBJ1-1, with TRBD1 as a possible D gene (6 bases). The CDR3 sequence is 16 residues long. Trimming took off 1 base at V and 1 base at J, with 13 bases between the two ends. Germline CDR1 and CDR2: LGHDT and YNNKEL (reference sequence). The CDR3 sequence: CASSQGWGPENTEAFF. CDR3 DNA: TGTGCCAGCAGCCAAGGTTGGGGGCCGGAGAACACTGAAGCTTTCTTT. The entire variable domain, with the rest obtained from reference TRBV3-1 and TRBJ1-1, is as follows: DTAVSQTPKYLVTQMGNDKSIKCEQNLGHDTMYWYKQDSKKFLKIMFSYNNKELIINETVPNRFSPKSPDKAHLNLHINSLELGDSAVYFCASSQGWGPENTEAFFGQGTRLTVV.

In this sample, this clonotype turned up many times. The chain couples TRBV20-1 to TRBJ2-7, with 7 bases lining up with TRBD1. The CDR3 extends over 15 amino acids. Germline assignment: CDR1 DFQATT and CDR2 SNEGSKA (reference sequence). Trimming took 0 bases from V and 6 from J; bases not matched to a gene: 11. CDR3 sequence reads: CSARDLGQPAREQYF. CDR3 coding DNA: TGCAGTGCTAGAGATCTGGGACAGCCGGCCCGCGAGCAGTACTTC.

This clonotype occurred many times. The chain combines TRBV5-5 with TRBJ1-1; a weak D match, TRBD1 (6 bases). Per germline, CDR1 SGHKS and CDR2 YYEKEE (reference sequence). V was trimmed by 5 bases and J by 1 base, leaving 15 bases between them. CDR3 size: 15 residues. This chain's CDR3 is CASRTPGAPNTEAFF. The CDR3 nucleotides read TGTGCCAGCAGGACCCCGGGGGCCCCGAACACTGAAGCTTTCTTT.

Many counts were recorded for this clonotype. This chain uses TRBV11-2 with TRBJ2-3; D call uncertain. The length of the CDR3 is 15 residues. Germline lookup yields CDR1 SGHAT and CDR2 FQNNGV. V was trimmed by 2 bases and J by 1 base, leaving 10 bases between them. CDR3 in amino acids: CASSLRPQGTDTQYF. The CDR3 DNA is TGTGCCAGCAGCTTACGACCCCAGGGCACAGATACGCAGTATTTT.

This clonotype was observed at least ten times. The V and J genes are TRBV24-1 and TRBJ2-3; TRBD1 matches 7 bases. The CDR3 runs to 16 residues. V was pared by 3 bases and J by 3 bases, with 8 bases of the junction left unmatched. Germline CDR1 is KGHDR and CDR2 is SFDVKD. The CDR3 region is CATSDPGQARTDTQYF. Written as DNA, the CDR3 is TGTGCCACCAGTGATCCAGGACAGGCGCGTACAGATACGCAGTATTTT.